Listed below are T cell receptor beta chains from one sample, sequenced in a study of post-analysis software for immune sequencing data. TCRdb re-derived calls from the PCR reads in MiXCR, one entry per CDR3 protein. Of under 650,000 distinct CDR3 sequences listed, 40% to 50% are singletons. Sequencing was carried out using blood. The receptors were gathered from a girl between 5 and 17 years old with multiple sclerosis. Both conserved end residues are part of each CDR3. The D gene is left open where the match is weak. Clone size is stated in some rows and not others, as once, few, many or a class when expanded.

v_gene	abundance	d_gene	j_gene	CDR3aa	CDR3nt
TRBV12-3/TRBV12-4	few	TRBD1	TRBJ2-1	CASRVTGGTSGKQFF	TGTGCCAGCAGAGTGACAGGGGGGACCAGCGGGAAGCAGTTCTTC
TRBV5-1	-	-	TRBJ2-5	CASSLDRFQETQYF	TGCGCCAGCAGCTTGGACAGGTTCCAAGAGACCCAGTACTTC
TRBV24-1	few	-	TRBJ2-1	CATSDLKSSYGEQFF	TGTGCCACCAGTGATTTGAAGTCTAGCTACGGTGAGCAGTTCTTC
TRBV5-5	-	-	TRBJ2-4	CASSPHQGWGNIQYF	TGTGCCAGCAGCCCGCACCAGGGGTGGGGGAACATTCAGTACTTC
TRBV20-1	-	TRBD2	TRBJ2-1	CSAVNAVAGGGNEQFF	TGCAGTGCTGTCAACGCTGTAGCGGGAGGCGGGAATGAGCAGTTCTTC
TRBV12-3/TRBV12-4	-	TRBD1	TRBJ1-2	CASSSLGTVGGYTF	TGTGCCAGCAGTTCACTCGGGACAGTGGGAGGCTACACCTTC
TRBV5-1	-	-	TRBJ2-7	CASSPKPQGTAYEQYF	TGCGCCAGCAGCCCAAAACCGCAGGGAACAGCCTACGAGCAGTACTTC
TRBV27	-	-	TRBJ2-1	CASSGARYNEQFF	TGTGCCAGCAGTGGGGCGCGATACAATGAGCAGTTCTTC
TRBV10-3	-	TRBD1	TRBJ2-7	CAIRRTGATYEQYF	TGTGCCATCAGAAGGACAGGAGCTACCTACGAGCAGTACTTC
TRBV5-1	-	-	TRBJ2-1	CASSLDASLINEQFF	TGCGCCAGCAGCTTGGATGCATCCTTGATCAATGAGCAGTTCTTC
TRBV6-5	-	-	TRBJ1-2	CASSSDGGTYGYTF	TGTGCCAGCAGTTCGGACGGGGGCACCTATGGCTACACCTTC
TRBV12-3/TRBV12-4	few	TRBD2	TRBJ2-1	CASRAGPYNEQFF	TGTGCCAGCAGAGCGGGGCCCTACAATGAGCAGTTCTTC
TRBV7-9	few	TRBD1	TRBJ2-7	CASSNPGQPIYEQYF	TGTGCCAGCAGCAACCCGGGACAGCCAATTTACGAGCAGTACTTC
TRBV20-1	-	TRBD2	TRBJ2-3	CSADRLARTDTQYF	TGCAGTGCCGACCGACTAGCCCGCACAGATACGCAGTATTTT
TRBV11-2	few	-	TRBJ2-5	CASSLDPAGTQYF	TGTGCCAGCAGCTTGGACCCCGCAGGGACCCAGTACTTC
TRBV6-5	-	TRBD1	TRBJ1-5	CASSSQGDSQPQHF	TGTGCCAGCAGCTCACAGGGGGACAGTCAGCCCCAGCATTTT
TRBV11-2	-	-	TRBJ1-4	CASSLDRFPAYEKLFF	TGTGCCAGCAGCTTAGATCGATTTCCAGCGTATGAAAAACTGTTTTTT
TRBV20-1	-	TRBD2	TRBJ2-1	CSAGSSGPYNEQFF	TGCAGTGCGGGATCTAGCGGTCCCTACAATGAGCAGTTCTTC
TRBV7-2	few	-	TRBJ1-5	CASSWVGGSNQPQHF	TGTGCCAGCAGCTGGGTAGGCGGGAGCAATCAGCCCCAGCATTTT
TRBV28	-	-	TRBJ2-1	CASRVGSMGDEQFF	TGTGCCAGTCGCGTGGGCAGCATGGGCGATGAGCAGTTCTTC
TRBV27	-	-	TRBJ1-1	CASSTYDGRSHIRAFF	TGTGCCAGCAGTACATACGATGGGCGATCTCATATTCGGGCTTTCTTT
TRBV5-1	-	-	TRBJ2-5	CASSPRLEIQETQYF	TGCGCCAGCAGCCCGAGACTAGAAATCCAAGAGACCCAGTACTTC
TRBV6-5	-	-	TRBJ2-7	CVTWRTYDEQYF	TGTGTCACTTGGCGAACCTACGACGAGCAGTACTTC
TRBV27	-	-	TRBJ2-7	CASSEKGWAYEQYF	TGTGCCAGCAGTGAGAAAGGTTGGGCCTACGAGCAGTACTTC
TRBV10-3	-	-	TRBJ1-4	CAAQDTGPNEKLFF	TGTGCCGCCCAGGATACAGGGCCTAATGAAAAACTGTTTTTT
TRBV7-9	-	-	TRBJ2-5	CASSLGVGLLPDEQYF	TGTGCCAGCAGCTTAGGGGTAGGACTGCTACCCGATGAGCAGTACTTC
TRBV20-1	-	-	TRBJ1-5	CSTKGWWDQPQHF	TGCAGTACTAAGGGGTGGTGGGATCAGCCCCAGCATTTT
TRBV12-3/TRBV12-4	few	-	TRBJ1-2	CASSLASQDDYGYTF	TGTGCCAGCAGTTTAGCGAGTCAGGACGACTATGGCTACACCTTC
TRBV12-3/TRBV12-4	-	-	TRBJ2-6	CASSFGRANVLTF	TGTGCCAGCAGTTTTGGGAGGGCCAACGTCCTGACTTTC
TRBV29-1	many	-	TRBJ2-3	CSVEESADTQYF	TGCAGCGTTGAAGAGTCGGCAGATACGCAGTATTTT
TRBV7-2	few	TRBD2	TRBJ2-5	CASSLVGLAGGGETQYF	TGTGCCAGCAGCTTAGTCGGACTAGCGGGGGGAGGGGAGACCCAGTACTTC
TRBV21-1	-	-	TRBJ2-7	CASTMTNNYEQYF	TGTGCCAGCACCATGACGAACAACTACGAGCAGTACTTC
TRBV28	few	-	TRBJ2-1	CASSSDGGGAQNEQFF	TGTGCCAGCAGTTCCGATGGTGGAGGGGCACAGAATGAGCAGTTCTTC
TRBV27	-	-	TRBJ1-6	CASSLQGTPLHF	TGTGCCAGCAGTCTACAGGGAACACCCCTCCACTTT
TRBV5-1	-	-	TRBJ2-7	CVSSLAGTYEQYF	TGCGTCAGCAGCTTGGCCGGGACCTACGAGCAGTACTTC
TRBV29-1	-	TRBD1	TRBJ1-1	CSGDRALNTEAFF	TGCAGCGGGGACAGGGCCCTGAACACTGAAGCTTTCTTT
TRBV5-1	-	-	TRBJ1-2	CASSSTVNTGGYTF	TGCGCCAGCAGCTCGACAGTAAACACGGGAGGCTACACCTTC
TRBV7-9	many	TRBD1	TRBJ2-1	CASSSGTGSYNEQFF	TGTGCCAGCAGCTCCGGGACAGGGAGTTACAATGAGCAGTTCTTC
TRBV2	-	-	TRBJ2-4	CASSVSPPRQLAKNIQYF	TGTGCCAGCAGTGTCTCCCCCCCACGACAGTTAGCCAAAAACATTCAGTACTTC
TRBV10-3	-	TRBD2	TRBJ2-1	CAISDPAGVNEQFF	TGTGCCATCAGTGACCCAGCGGGAGTGAATGAGCAGTTCTTC
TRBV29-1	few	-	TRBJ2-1	CSVEGGRGSYNEQFF	TGCAGCGTTGAAGGGGGCAGGGGATCTTACAATGAGCAGTTCTTC
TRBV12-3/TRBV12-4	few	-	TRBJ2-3	CASTVTDTQYF	TGTGCCAGCACGGTCACAGATACGCAGTATTTT
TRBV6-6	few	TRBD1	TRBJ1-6	CASSRDRGQGNSPLHF	TGTGCCAGCAGTAGGGACAGGGGGCAAGGTAATTCACCCCTCCACTTT
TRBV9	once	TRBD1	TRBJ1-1	CASSETGGSHTEAFF	TGTGCCAGCAGCGAAACAGGGGGTTCCCACACTGAAGCTTTCTTT
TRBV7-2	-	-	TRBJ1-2	CASSLMGLYGYTF	TGTGCCAGCAGCTTAATGGGGCTGTATGGCTACACCTTC
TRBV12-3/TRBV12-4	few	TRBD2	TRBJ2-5	CASSSVSGGRETQYF	TGTGCCAGCAGTTCTGTCAGCGGGGGTAGAGAGACCCAGTACTTC
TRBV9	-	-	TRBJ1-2	CASSVEMGYGYTF	TGTGCCAGCAGCGTAGAAATGGGGTATGGCTACACCTTC
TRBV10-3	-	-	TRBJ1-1	CAITPTKGGNIRMNTEAFF	TGTGCCATCACCCCGACTAAAGGAGGTAATATCAGGATGAACACTGAAGCTTTCTTT
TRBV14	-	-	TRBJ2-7	CASSQAGGLYEQYF	TGTGCCAGCAGCCAAGCGGGGGGCCTCTACGAGCAGTACTTC
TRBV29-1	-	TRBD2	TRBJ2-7	CSAQGVAGVYEQYF	TGCAGCGCCCAGGGGGTAGCGGGAGTCTACGAGCAGTACTTC
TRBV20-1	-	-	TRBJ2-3	CSARLAGTADTQYF	TGCAGTGCTAGACTGGCGGGGACCGCTGATACGCAGTATTTT
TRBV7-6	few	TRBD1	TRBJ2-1	CASSWDRAPYNEQFF	TGTGCCAGCAGCTGGGACAGGGCGCCCTACAATGAGCAGTTCTTC
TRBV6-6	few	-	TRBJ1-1	CASRPRGGSTEAFF	TGTGCCAGCAGGCCCCGAGGGGGAAGCACTGAAGCTTTCTTT
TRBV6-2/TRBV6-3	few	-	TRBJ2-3	CASSFTLSTDTQYF	TGTGCCAGCAGTTTCACGCTAAGCACAGATACGCAGTATTTT
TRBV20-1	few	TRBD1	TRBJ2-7	CSARPGSTGGLYEQYF	TGCAGTGCTAGGCCCGGATCGACAGGGGGCTTATACGAGCAGTACTTC
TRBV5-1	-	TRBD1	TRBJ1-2	CASTLTTGDYGYTF	TGCGCCAGCACCCTAACGACAGGGGACTATGGCTACACCTTC